This TCR beta chain was sequenced for a study of human T cells and chemical hapten exposure. In this sample, this clonotype turned up a few times. CDR3 length equals 14 residues. Deletions cut 5 bases from V and 8 bases from J, with 16 bases between. Germline values: CDR1 PRHDT, CDR2 FYEKMQ (reference sequence). Regarding time point: patch test 2, 6 weeks after DPC sensitization. Noted treatment: therapeutic diphenylcyclopropenone sensitization with weekly scalp DPC. Non-pregnant alopecia patients aged 18 to 70, suitable for DPC therapy. TCRdb itself ran the RACE reads through MiXCR, one entry per CDR3 protein. The sample includes 75,000 to 95,000 distinct CDR3 sequences, around 10% of them seen just once.

This chain connects TRBV13 to TRBJ2-1; perhaps TRBD1 as D (5 bases). The sequence was collected from a man in his forties or fifties with alopecia areata. Some clones in this sample may be carry-over from other donors' samples. Source: whole blood, taken in connection with sensitization to the hapten diphenylcyclopropenone (DPC). CDR3 sequence reads: CASSPVLGRDEQFF. CDR3 DNA: TGTGCCAGCAGCCCCGTTTTGGGGCGAGATGAGCAGTTCTTC.